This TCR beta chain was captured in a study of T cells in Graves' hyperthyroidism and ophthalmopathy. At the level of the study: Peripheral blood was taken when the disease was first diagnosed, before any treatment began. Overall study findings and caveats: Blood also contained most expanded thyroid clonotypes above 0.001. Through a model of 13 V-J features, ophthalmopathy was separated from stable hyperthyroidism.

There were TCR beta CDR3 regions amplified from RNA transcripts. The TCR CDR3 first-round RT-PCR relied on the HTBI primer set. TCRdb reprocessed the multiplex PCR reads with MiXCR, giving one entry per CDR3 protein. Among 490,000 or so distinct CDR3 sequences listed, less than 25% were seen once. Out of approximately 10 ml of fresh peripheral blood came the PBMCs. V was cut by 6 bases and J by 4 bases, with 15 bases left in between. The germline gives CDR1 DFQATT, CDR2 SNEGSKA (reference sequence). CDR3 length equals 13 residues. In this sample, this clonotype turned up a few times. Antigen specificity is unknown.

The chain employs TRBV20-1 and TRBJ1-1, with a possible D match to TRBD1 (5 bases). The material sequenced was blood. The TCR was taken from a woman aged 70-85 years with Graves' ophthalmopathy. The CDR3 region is CSAAWAGSTEAFF. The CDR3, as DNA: TGCAGTGCCGCCTGGGCAGGGAGCACTGAAGCTTTCTTT.